This T cell receptor beta chain was recorded in a study of blood T cells in healthy people across ages. The table lists this clonotype with a few counts. The antigen is unknown. V shed 6 bases and J shed 5 bases, with 8 bases lying between them. The CDR3 contains 12 residues. The V gene's germline CDR1 is LNHDA and CDR2 SQIVND (reference sequence). Study conclusions and caveats: Donor CMV status was unknown, possibly confounding expanded clonotype changes. Higher diversity, along with more naive CD4+ cells, distinguished long-lived donors from aged donors.

It was with a sample-barcoded 5' primer and a J-beta primer mix that a second PCR of roughly 6 to 12 cycles was run. A template-switch adaptor that had 12 random nucleotides put a tag on each cDNA molecule. In TCRdb, the 5' RACE reads were re-called with MiXCR into one record per CDR3 protein. The data contain around 650,000 distinct CDR3 sequences, 32% of them singletons. Source material: blood. The receptor comes from a woman older than 75 in good health. The chain carries TRBV19 and TRBJ1-5; D is perhaps TRBD1 (6 bases). The CDR3 sequence: CASRTGYQPQHF. Here the CDR3 DNA reads TGTGCCAGTAGGACAGGCTATCAGCCCCAGCATTTT.